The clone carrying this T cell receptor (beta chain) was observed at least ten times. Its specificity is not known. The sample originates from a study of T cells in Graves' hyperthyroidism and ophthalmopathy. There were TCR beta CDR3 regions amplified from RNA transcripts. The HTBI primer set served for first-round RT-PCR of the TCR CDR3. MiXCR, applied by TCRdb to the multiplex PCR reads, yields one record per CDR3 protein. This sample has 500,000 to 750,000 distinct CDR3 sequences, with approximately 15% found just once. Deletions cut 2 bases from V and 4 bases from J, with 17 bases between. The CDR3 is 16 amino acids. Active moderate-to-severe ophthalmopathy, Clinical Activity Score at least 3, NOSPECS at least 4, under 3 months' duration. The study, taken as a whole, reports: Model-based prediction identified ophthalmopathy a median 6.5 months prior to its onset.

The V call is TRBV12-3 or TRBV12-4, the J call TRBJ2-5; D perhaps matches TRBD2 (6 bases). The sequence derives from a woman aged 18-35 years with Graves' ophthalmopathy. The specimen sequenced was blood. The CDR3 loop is CASSLSVGGGPETQYF. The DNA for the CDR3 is TGTGCCAGCAGTTTATCAGTCGGGGGTGGGCCAGAGACCCAGTACTTC.